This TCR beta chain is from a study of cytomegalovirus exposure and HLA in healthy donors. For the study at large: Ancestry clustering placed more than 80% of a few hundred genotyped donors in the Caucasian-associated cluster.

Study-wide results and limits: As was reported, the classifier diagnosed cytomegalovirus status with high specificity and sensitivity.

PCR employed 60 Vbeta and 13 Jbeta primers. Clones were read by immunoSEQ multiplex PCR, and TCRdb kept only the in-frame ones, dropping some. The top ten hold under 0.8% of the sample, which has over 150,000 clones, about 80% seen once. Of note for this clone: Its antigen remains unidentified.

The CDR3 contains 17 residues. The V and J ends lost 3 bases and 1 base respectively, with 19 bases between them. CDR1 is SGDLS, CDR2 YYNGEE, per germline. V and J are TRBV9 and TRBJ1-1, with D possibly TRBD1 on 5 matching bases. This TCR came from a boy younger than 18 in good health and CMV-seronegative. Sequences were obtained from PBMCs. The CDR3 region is CASSASKGPTPNTEAFF. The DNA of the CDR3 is TGTGCCAGCAGCGCCTCAAAGGGGCCTACACCGAACACTGAAGCTTTCTTT.